This TCR beta chain was found in a study of cytomegalovirus exposure and HLA in healthy donors. Produced via immunoSEQ multiplex PCR; TCRdb's table is partial and in-frame only. Of over 150,000 clones listed, about 90% were seen once; the top ten hold 3% to 3.5%. Study results and limitations: The classifier reportedly diagnosed cytomegalovirus status with high sensitivity and specificity.

As for this clone: Its antigen is unknown.

Trimming cost V 1 base and J 5 bases, with 13 bases left between them. Germline CDR1 and CDR2: SGHDT and YYEEEE. This CDR3 spans 14 amino acids. Source material: PBMCs. V and J are TRBV5-6 and TRBJ2-7, with a possible D match to TRBD1 (6 bases). The clonotype comes from a woman between 18 and 30 years old in good health and CMV-seropositive. CDR3 bases: TGTGCCAGCAGCTTGCTGCTCAGGGGCCACGAGCAGTACTTC. It yields the protein CASSLLLRGHEQYF.